This TCR beta chain stems from a study of shared clonotypes between healthy human individuals. The CDR3 is made up of 16 amino acids. Trimming took off 0 bases at V and 7 bases at J, with 16 bases between the two ends. Germline loops: CDR1 MNHEY, CDR2 SVGAGI. Cells designated naive CD8 were CD45RO-negative and were positively selected for CCR7, with terminally differentiated effector memory CD45RA+ cells excluded. Measured with immunoSEQ multiplex PCR; TCRdb has only the in-frame clones, and not every one. Among 600,000 or so clones listed, roughly 98% were seen once. Worth noting for this clone: Its specificity is not known.

Study-wide findings and caveats: Compared with memory subsets, naive subsets generally had larger estimated richness.

This clonotype was sampled from a young man in good health. The sample taken for sequencing was naive CD8+ T cells sorted from blood. The rearrangement links TRBV6-5 to TRBJ2-1; D is possibly TRBD2 (5 bases). The chain's CDR3 is CASSYSPRTGYNEQFF. The CDR3 region has the DNA TGTGCCAGCAGTTACTCCCCAAGGACTGGTTATAATGAGCAGTTCTTC.